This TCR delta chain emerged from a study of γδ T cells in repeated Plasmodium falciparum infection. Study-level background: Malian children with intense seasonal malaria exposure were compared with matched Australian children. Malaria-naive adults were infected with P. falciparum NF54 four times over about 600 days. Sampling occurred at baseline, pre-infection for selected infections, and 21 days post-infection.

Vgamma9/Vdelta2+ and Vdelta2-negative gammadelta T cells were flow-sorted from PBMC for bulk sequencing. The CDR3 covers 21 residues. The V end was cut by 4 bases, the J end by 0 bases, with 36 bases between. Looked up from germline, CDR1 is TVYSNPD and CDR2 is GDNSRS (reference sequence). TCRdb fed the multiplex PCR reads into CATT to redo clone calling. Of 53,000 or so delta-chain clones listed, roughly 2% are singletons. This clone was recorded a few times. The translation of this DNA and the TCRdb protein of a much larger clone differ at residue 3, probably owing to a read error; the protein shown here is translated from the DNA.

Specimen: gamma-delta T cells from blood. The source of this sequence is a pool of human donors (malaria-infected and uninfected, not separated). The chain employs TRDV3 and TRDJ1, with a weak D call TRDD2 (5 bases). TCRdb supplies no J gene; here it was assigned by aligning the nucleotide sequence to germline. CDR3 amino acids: CASCRAFKSMRDNSYTDKLIF. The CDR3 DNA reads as TGTGCCTCTTGCCGGGCCTTCAAGTCGATGAGGGACAACTCGTACACCGATAAACTCATCTTT.